The source of this T cell receptor beta chain is a study of technical replicates of blood from a handful of donors (dated by TCRdb to 2016 to 2017). The CDR3 goes from the cysteine to the phenylalanine over 14 residues. The DNA shown is the 42-base CDR3, in frame from base 1. Taken from the germline V gene, the CDR1 and CDR2 loops are LGHNA and YSLEER. Trimming takes 3 bases from V and 3 bases from J, and the germline ends sit 8 bases apart. In regard to this clone: This clone's antigen is unknown. Base-call qualities are not available, and no considerably larger clone is one nucleotide away.

Library preparation was by the immunoSEQ multiplex PCR assay. Here the immuneACCESS table is served through TCRdb, limited to in-frame sequences with V and J called. Missing clones are a known gap in these copies; in checked studies unresolved V genes cover under half, and the rest lacks a known reason. The sample contains 65,000 to 95,000 clones, about 93% of them found a single time. Around 0.42% of the sample lies in the top ten. The sequencing input was T cells isolated from PBMCs. The receptor was isolated from a human donor in good health. The receptor chain draws on TRBV4-3 and TRBJ1-4; the D gene is perhaps TRBD1, on 5 matching bases. The CDR3 has the sequence CASSHTTANEKLFF. The bases read TGCGCCAGCAGCCATACGACAGCTAATGAAAAACTGTTTTTT.